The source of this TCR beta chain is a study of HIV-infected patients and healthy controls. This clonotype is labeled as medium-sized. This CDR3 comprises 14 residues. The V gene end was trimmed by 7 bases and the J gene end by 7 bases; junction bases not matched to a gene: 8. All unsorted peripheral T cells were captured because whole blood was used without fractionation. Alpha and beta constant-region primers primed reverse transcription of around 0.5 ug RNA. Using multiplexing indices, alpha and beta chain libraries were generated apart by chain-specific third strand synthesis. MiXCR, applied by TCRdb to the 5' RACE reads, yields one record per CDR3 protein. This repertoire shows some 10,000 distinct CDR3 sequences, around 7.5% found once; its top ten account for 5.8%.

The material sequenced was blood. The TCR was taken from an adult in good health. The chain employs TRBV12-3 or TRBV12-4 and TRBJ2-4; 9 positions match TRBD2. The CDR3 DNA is TGTGCCAGCAATCCGGGACTAGCTGCCAACATTCAGTACTTC. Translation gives CASNPGLAANIQYF.